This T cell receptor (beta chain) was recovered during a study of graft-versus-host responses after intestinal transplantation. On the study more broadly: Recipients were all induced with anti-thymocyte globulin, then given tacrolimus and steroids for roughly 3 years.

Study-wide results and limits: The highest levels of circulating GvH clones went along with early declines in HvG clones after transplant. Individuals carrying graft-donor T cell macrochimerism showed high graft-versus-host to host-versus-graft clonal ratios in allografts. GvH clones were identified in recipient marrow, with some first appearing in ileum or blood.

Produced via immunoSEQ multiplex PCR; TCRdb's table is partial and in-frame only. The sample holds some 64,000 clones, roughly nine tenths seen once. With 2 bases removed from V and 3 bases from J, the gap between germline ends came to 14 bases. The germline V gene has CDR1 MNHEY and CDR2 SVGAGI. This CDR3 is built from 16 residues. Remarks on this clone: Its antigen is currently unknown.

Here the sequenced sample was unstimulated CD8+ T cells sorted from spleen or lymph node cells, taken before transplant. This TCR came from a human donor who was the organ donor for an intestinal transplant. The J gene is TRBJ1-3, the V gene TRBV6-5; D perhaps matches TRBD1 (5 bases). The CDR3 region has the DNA TGTGCCAGCAGTTACGATCTTCAGGGCCTTGGAAACACCATATATTTT. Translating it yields CASSYDLQGLGNTIYF.